These T cell receptor beta chains were read from a single sample in a study of T cells after yellow fever vaccination. MiXCR, applied by TCRdb to the 5' RACE reads, yields one record per CDR3 protein. The table lists 250,000 to 300,000 distinct CDR3 sequences, over 10% of them singletons. Specimen: CD4+ T cells sorted from PBMCs, collected 45 days after the yellow fever booster vaccination. The receptors derive from a man aged 25-45 years who received the YFV17D yellow fever vaccine. Each CDR3 is given with its conserved first and last residue. D genes are given only for firm matches. Size tells how often a clone was seen (once, few, many) or the class of an expanded clone, and some rows leave it out.

V gene,J gene,D gene,clone size,CDR3 DNA,CDR3 protein
TRBV7-2,TRBJ2-3,TRBD2,few,TGTGCCAGCAGCTTAGCGGGTAGCGGGAACACAGATACGCAGTATTTT,CASSLAGSGNTDTQYF
TRBV29-1,TRBJ1-2,NA,NA,TGCAGCGTAAGGACGGCTTCCTATGGCTACACCTTC,CSVRTASYGYTF
TRBV6-4,TRBJ2-1,TRBD2,few,TGTGCCAGCAGTGAAGGACTAGGACCTAATGAGCAGTTCTTC,CASSEGLGPNEQFF
TRBV20-1,TRBJ1-2,NA,few,TGCAGTCCCTTACCGGGGACGTCGAACTATGGCTACACCTTC,CSPLPGTSNYGYTF
TRBV5-1,TRBJ2-1,NA,many,TGCGCCAGCAGCTTACTAGCTGGGAACTACAATGAGCAGTTCTTC,CASSLLAGNYNEQFF
TRBV20-1,TRBJ2-1,NA,NA,TGCAGTGCTAGATCCCCTTTAGCGAGATGGACAAGCTCCTACAATGAGCAGTTCTTC,CSARSPLARWTSSYNEQFF
TRBV24-1,TRBJ2-2,NA,NA,TGTGCCACCACTTCCGGAGTACCCGGGGAGCTGTTTTTT,CATTSGVPGELFF
TRBV20-1,TRBJ2-1,NA,NA,TGCAGTGCTAGAGACCGAGCCCGGTCCAATGAGCAGTTCTTC,CSARDRARSNEQFF
TRBV2,TRBJ2-5,TRBD1,few,TGTGCCAGCAGTTTTTTCGGGGACAGGGGGAGAGAGACCCAGTACTTC,CASSFFGDRGRETQYF
TRBV6-5,TRBJ2-1,TRBD2,NA,TGTGCCAGCAGGGGGGGGGTCTATGAGCAGTTCTTC,CASRGGVYEQFF
TRBV5-1,TRBJ2-7,TRBD1,few,TGCGCCAGCAGCTCAATCGCCGGGACAGAAGAAACCTACGAGCAGTACTTC,CASSSIAGTEETYEQYF
TRBV6-1,TRBJ2-5,NA,NA,TGTGCCAGCATGGAGCGTAGGGGGGCGCGGGAGACCCAGTACTTC,CASMERRGARETQYF
TRBV12-3/TRBV12-4,TRBJ1-5,TRBD1,NA,TGTGCCAGCACTTTTGACAGGGACAATCAGCCCCAGCATTTT,CASTFDRDNQPQHF
TRBV6-5,TRBJ2-1,NA,few,TGTGCCAGCAGTTCCGGGACTGCTTCCTACAATGAGCAGTTCTTC,CASSSGTASYNEQFF
TRBV5-5,TRBJ1-1,TRBD1,many,TGTGCCAGCAGCCTGACAGGGTACACTGAAGCTTTCTTT,CASSLTGYTEAFF
TRBV18,TRBJ2-1,NA,many,TGTGCCAGCTCCGATCAGAATAGGGGGATCAATGAGCAGTTCTTC,CASSDQNRGINEQFF